This T cell receptor beta chain was sequenced for a study of T cell responses to AZD1222 COVID-19 vaccine. CDR3 length: 11 residues. The germline V gene encodes CDR1 KGHSY and CDR2 FQNENV. V was cut by 6 bases and J by 15 bases, with 15 bases left in between. Regarding this clone: What it recognizes is unknown.

The repertoire was sequenced with immunoSEQ multiplex PCR; TCRdb's copy has only in-frame clones and lacks some. The data show about 170,000 clones, 75% to 90% seen once. Study conclusions and caveats: Just a handful of AZD1222 recipients tested seropositive at baseline. Rises in breadth and depth of Spike-specific TCRs came after two AZD1222 doses. Repertoire sampling happened only post peak T cell response. The study reported that nearly half of spike-specific TCRs target unmutated variant regions.

The V call is TRBV16, the J call TRBJ2-1; D may correspond to TRBD1 or TRBD2 (5 bases each). The sample here was peripheral blood, taken 28 days after the second dose of the MenACWY control vaccine. The origin of this receptor is an adult who received the MenACWY meningococcal vaccine as a control. Here the CDR3 DNA reads TGTGCCAGCAGTCTTCGACGGGACGTGTTCTTC. Protein product: CASSLRRDVFF.